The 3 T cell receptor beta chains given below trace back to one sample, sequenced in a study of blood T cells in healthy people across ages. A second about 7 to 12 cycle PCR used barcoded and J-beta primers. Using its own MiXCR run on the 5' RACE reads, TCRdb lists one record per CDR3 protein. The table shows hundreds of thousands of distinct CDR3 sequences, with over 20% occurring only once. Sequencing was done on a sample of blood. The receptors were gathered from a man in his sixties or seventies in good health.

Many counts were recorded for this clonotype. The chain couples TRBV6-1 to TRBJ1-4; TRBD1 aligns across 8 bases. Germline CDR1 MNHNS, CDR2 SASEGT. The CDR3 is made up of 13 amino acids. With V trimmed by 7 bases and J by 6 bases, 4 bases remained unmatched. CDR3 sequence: CASMTGVDEKLFF. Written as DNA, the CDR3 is TGTGCCAGCATGACAGGGGTGGATGAAAAACTGTTTTTT.

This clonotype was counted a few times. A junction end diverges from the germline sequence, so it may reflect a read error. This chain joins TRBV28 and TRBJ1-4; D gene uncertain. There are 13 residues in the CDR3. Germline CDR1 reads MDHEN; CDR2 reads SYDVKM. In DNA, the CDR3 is TGCGCCAGCAGTTTGGGGTTGGGGGAAAAACTGTTTTTT. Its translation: CASSLGLGEKLFF. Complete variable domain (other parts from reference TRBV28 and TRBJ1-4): DVKVTQSSRYLVKRTGEKVFLECVQDMDHENMFWYRQDPGLGLRLIYFSYDVKMKEKGDIPEGYSVSREKKERFSLILESASTNQTSMYLCASSLGLGEKLFFGSGTQLSVL.

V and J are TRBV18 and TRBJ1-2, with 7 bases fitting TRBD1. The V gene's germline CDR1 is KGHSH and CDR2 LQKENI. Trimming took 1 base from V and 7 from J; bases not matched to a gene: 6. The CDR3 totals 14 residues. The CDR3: CASSPLTGDSGYTF. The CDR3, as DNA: TGTGCCAGCTCACCACTTACAGGGGATAGTGGCTACACCTTC. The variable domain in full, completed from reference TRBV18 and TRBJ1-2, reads NAGVMQNPRHLVRRRGQEARLRCSPMKGHSHVYWYRQLPEEGLKFMVYLQKENIIDESGMPKERFSAEFPKEGPSILRIQQVVRGDSAAYFCASSPLTGDSGYTFGSGTRLTVV.